This T cell receptor beta chain originates from a study of blood T cell repertoires in COVID-19. Looking at the study overall: Some COVID-19 samples were acute and others convalescent; all came from the United States, Italy and Spain. In each case, the material was cDNA or gDNA derived from T cells, B-cell-depleted T cells, or PBMCs.

As processed by the authors: Nucleated cell number was recorded as an estimate derived from reference gene primer amplification. The protocol was immunoSEQ multiplex PCR, while the TCRdb copy is restricted to in-frame clones and leaves out a portion. From that table come the V and J calls and clone size; the DNA was used to work out D and trimming. The sample includes around 200,000 clones, about 84% of them seen just once. The sample consisted of peripheral blood. This receptor was obtained from a human donor in a cohort sampled during active COVID-19.

The CDR3 DNA follows: TGTGCCAGCAGCCCGGACGGAGGGAGCGGGGGTCCCCCAGATACGCAGTATTTT. It codes for CASSPDGGSGGPPDTQYF. V usage is TRBV3-1 (or the pseudogene TRBV3-2) and J usage is TRBJ2-3, with 8 nucleotides matching TRBD2. The germline gives CDR1 LGHDT, CDR2 YNNKEL (reference sequence). This CDR3 is built from 18 residues. With V trimmed by 4 bases and J by 4 bases, 16 bases remained unmatched.